This is a list of T cell receptor beta chains from one sample in a study of control samples from healthy donors and cancer patients. Sequencing used immunoSEQ multiplex PCR; TCRdb keeps in-frame clones, though not all of them. The sample yields about 150,000 clones, 88% seen once. The specimen sequenced was blood. Source of these receptors: a man between 18 and 35 years old in good health. Both conserved end residues are part of each CDR3. D genes are given only for firm matches. Part of the rows lack a size; the others show once, few, many or a class for expanded clones.

.	TRBV23-1	TRBJ1-6	once	TGCGCCAGCAGTCACCCACACTCGAGCTCCTATAATTCACCCCTCCACTTT	CASSHPHSSSYNSPLHF
.	TRBV5-1	TRBJ2-3	.	TGCGCCAGCAGCCCACAACAGGTTAGCACAGATACGCAGTATTTT	CASSPQQVSTDTQYF
.	TRBV28	TRBJ1-1	.	TGTGCCAGCACCCTCGGGGTGACTGAAGCTTTCTTT	CASTLGVTEAFF
TRBD2	TRBV2	TRBJ2-7	.	TGTGCCAGCGGACTAGAGTCCTACGAGCAGTACTTC	CASGLESYEQYF
.	TRBV19	TRBJ2-1	.	TGTGCCAGTAGTTTCTCGGGTGGGGGGCATGAGCAGTTCTTC	CASSFSGGGHEQFF
TRBD2	TRBV7-3	TRBJ2-1	.	TGTGCCAGCAGCGCGACTAGCGGGGGATACAATGAGCAGTTCTTC	CASSATSGGYNEQFF
TRBD1	TRBV4-2	TRBJ2-7	once	TGTGCCAGCAGCCAGGCATCCGGGACAGGGGGCTACGAGCAGTACTTC	CASSQASGTGGYEQYF
.	TRBV4-2	TRBJ1-5	.	TGTGCCAGCAGCCCCCGACCCGATAGCAATCAGCCCCAGCATTTT	CASSPRPDSNQPQHF
.	TRBV5-1	TRBJ2-5	.	TGCGCCAGCAGCCCCGCGGGGGCAGGAGAGACCCAGTACTTC	CASSPAGAGETQYF
.	TRBV28	TRBJ2-7	.	TGTGCCAGCAGTTTGGGGGTTAAGTCCTACGAGCAGTACTTC	CASSLGVKSYEQYF
TRBD2	TRBV2	TRBJ2-5	.	TGTGCCAGCAGGGAGCGGGGACAAGAGACCCAGTACTTC	CASRERGQETQYF
.	TRBV6-2/TRBV6-3	TRBJ1-3	.	TGTGCCAGCAGTTCGCAAGACTCTGGAAACACCATATATTTT	CASSSQDSGNTIYF
.	TRBV7-7	TRBJ2-5	.	TGTGCTAGCAGCGAGGGGGGTCGAGAGACCCAGTACTTC	CASSEGGRETQYF
.	TRBV28	TRBJ1-2	.	TGTGCCAGCAGTTTGCCACCGCCAAAGGGCTCCTATGGCTACACCTTC	CASSLPPPKGSYGYTF
.	TRBV6-6	TRBJ1-4	.	TGTGCCAGCAGTTATTCGTCCGGGGGGGAAAAACTGTTTTTT	CASSYSSGGEKLFF
TRBD1	TRBV19	TRBJ1-6	.	TGTGCCAGTTCGGGACAGTCCTCGACTTCACCCCTCCACTTT	CASSGQSSTSPLHF
.	TRBV10-3	TRBJ1-5	.	TGTGCCATCAGTGCAATAGGGACGAATCAGCCCCAGCATTTT	CAISAIGTNQPQHF